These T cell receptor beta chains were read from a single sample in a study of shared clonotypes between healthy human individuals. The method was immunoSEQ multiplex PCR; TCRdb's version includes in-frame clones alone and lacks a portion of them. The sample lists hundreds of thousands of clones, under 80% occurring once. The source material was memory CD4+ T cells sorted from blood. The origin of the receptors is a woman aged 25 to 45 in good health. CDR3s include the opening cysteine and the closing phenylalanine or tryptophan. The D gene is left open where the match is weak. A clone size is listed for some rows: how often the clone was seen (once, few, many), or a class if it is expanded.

CDR3: CASSRLALTYNEQFF; DNA: TGTGCCAGTAGTAGACTAGCGCTAACCTACAATGAGCAGTTCTTC; D: TRBD2; V: TRBV19; size: NA; J: TRBJ2-1
CDR3: CASSWNGGETQYF; DNA: TGCGCCAGCAGCTGGAATGGGGGAGAGACCCAGTACTTC; D: NA; V: TRBV5-1; size: NA; J: TRBJ2-5
CDR3: CASSLDRTYNEQFF; DNA: TGTGCCAGCAGTCTAGACAGAACCTACAATGAGCAGTTCTTC; D: NA; V: TRBV28; size: NA; J: TRBJ2-1
CDR3: CASSQDTRANTGELFF; DNA: TGCGCCAGCAGCCAAGATACGAGGGCGAACACCGGGGAGCTGTTTTTT; D: NA; V: TRBV4-1; size: once; J: TRBJ2-2
CDR3: CASSWGLAADTQYF; DNA: TGTGCCAGCAGCTGGGGTCTAGCGGCAGATACGCAGTATTTT; D: TRBD2; V: TRBV5-6; size: few; J: TRBJ2-3
CDR3: CASSPSGRRETQYF; DNA: TGTGCCAGCAGCCCTAGCGGTAGGCGGGAGACCCAGTACTTC; D: TRBD2; V: TRBV7-6; size: few; J: TRBJ2-5
CDR3: CASSPSPSGLPYEQYF; DNA: TGTGCCAGCAGTCCCTCCCCTAGCGGACTTCCCTACGAGCAGTACTTC; D: TRBD2; V: TRBV28; size: NA; J: TRBJ2-7
CDR3: CASSGLAANTGELFF; DNA: TGTGCCAGCAGTGGACTAGCGGCGAACACCGGGGAGCTGTTTTTT; D: TRBD2; V: TRBV6-1; size: few; J: TRBJ2-2
CDR3: CASSLTGGITTYEQYF; DNA: TGTGCCAGCAGCCTAACAGGGGGGATAACTACCTACGAGCAGTACTTC; D: TRBD1; V: TRBV11-2; size: once; J: TRBJ2-7
CDR3: CASSQDSDNEQFF; DNA: TGTGCCAGCAGCCAAGACAGTGACAATGAGCAGTTCTTC; D: NA; V: TRBV7-7; size: many; J: TRBJ2-1
CDR3: CASSDQVAGTQYF; DNA: TGTGCCAGCAGTGATCAGGTTGCCGGGACCCAGTACTTC; D: NA; V: TRBV2; size: NA; J: TRBJ2-5
CDR3: CASSLAGTNQPQHF; DNA: TGTGCCAGCAGCTTAGCGGGGACGAATCAGCCCCAGCATTTT; D: NA; V: TRBV7-8; size: NA; J: TRBJ1-5
CDR3: CASSSQVFVGGSYEQYF; DNA: TGTGCCAGCTCATCCCAAGTGTTCGTGGGGGGAAGCTACGAGCAGTACTTC; D: NA; V: TRBV18; size: NA; J: TRBJ2-7
CDR3: CAWQTGNTEAFF; DNA: TGTGCCTGGCAAACGGGAAACACTGAAGCTTTCTTT; D: NA; V: TRBV30; size: NA; J: TRBJ1-1
CDR3: CASSSGHSYEQYF; DNA: TGTGCCAGCAGTTCTGGACATTCCTACGAGCAGTACTTC; D: NA; V: TRBV28; size: NA; J: TRBJ2-7
CDR3: CASRFYGQGSWETQYF; DNA: TGTGCCAGCAGGTTTTATGGACAGGGTTCTTGGGAGACCCAGTACTTC; D: TRBD1; V: TRBV5-6; size: NA; J: TRBJ2-5
CDR3: CASDRSLNTEAFF; DNA: TGTGCCAGCGACAGGTCCTTGAACACTGAAGCTTTCTTT; D: NA; V: TRBV6-1; size: NA; J: TRBJ1-1
CDR3: CASSFGTGRSYEQYF; DNA: TGTGCCAGCAGTTTTGGGACAGGGAGATCCTACGAGCAGTACTTC; D: TRBD1; V: TRBV27; size: few; J: TRBJ2-7
CDR3: CASSQVGSSPLHF; DNA: TGTGCCAGCAGCCAAGTAGGAAGTTCACCCCTCCACTTT; D: NA; V: TRBV14; size: NA; J: TRBJ1-6
CDR3: CASSRNRETQYF; DNA: TGTGCCAGCAGCCGAAACCGCGAGACCCAGTACTTC; D: NA; V: TRBV11-2; size: once; J: TRBJ2-5
CDR3: CASSKRRTSTYEQYF; DNA: TGTGCCAGCAGTAAAAGGCGGACTAGCACCTACGAGCAGTACTTC; D: TRBD2; V: TRBV6-5; size: NA; J: TRBJ2-7
CDR3: CASSLGGGGRTEAFF; DNA: TGCGCCAGCAGCTTGGGAGGAGGGGGACGAACTGAAGCTTTCTTT; D: NA; V: TRBV5-1; size: NA; J: TRBJ1-1
CDR3: CASSQVTGYHGYTF; DNA: TGCGCCAGCAGCCAAGTTACAGGGTATCATGGCTACACCTTC; D: NA; V: TRBV4-1; size: NA; J: TRBJ1-2
CDR3: CASSLQGANTDTQYF; DNA: TGTGCCAGCAGCTTACAGGGGGCAAACACAGATACGCAGTATTTT; D: TRBD1; V: TRBV7-9; size: once; J: TRBJ2-3
CDR3: CASSPRLPLAGEETQYF; DNA: TGTGCCAGCTCACCACGGCTCCCCCTAGCGGGGGAGGAGACCCAGTACTTC; D: TRBD2; V: TRBV18; size: once; J: TRBJ2-5
CDR3: CASSFKVPSLGYEQYF; DNA: TGTGCCAGCAGTTTCAAGGTACCCTCCCTGGGCTACGAGCAGTACTTC; D: NA; V: TRBV28; size: NA; J: TRBJ2-7
CDR3: CASSPRGQGNTEAFF; DNA: TGTGCCAGCAGCCCCCGGGGACAGGGGAACACTGAAGCTTTCTTT; D: TRBD1; V: TRBV7-9; size: NA; J: TRBJ1-1
CDR3: CASTKGYGYTF; DNA: TGTGCCAGCACTAAGGGCTATGGCTACACCTTC; D: NA; V: TRBV28; size: NA; J: TRBJ1-2
CDR3: CASSSPSGGNTGELFF; DNA: TGTGCCAGCAGTAGCCCTAGCGGGGGGAACACCGGGGAGCTGTTTTTT; D: TRBD2; V: TRBV28; size: NA; J: TRBJ2-2
CDR3: CASSLGSAGGLGELFF; DNA: TGTGCCAGCAGCTTAGGTTCGGCGGGAGGACTCGGGGAGCTGTTTTTT; D: TRBD2; V: TRBV7-7; size: NA; J: TRBJ2-2
CDR3: CASSVVRQGLTEAFF; DNA: TGTGCCAGCAGCGTAGTTCGGCAGGGCTTAACTGAAGCTTTCTTT; D: NA; V: TRBV9; size: NA; J: TRBJ1-1
CDR3: CASSLLASGAREQFF; DNA: TGCGCCAGCAGCTTGTTGGCTAGCGGGGCCCGGGAACAGTTCTTC; D: TRBD2; V: TRBV5-1; size: few; J: TRBJ2-1